This entry lists 14 T cell receptor beta chains sequenced from one sample in a study of CD8 T cells in Susac syndrome. RNA amounts of about 0.45 to 1 ug underwent reverse transcription with random hexamers. TCRdb re-analysed the immunoSEQ multiplex PCR reads in MiXCR, keeping a single row per CDR3 protein. The sample carries 170,000 or so distinct CDR3 sequences, about 96% recorded once. The sample was CD4+ T cells from PBMCs. The source of these receptors is a human donor with Susac syndrome.

The CDR3 sequence: CATSRKGNTIYF. The CDR3 DNA reads as TGTGCCACCAGCAGGAAAGGAAACACCATATATTTT. The gene calls are TRBV15 and TRBJ1-3; D uncertain. V was pared by 3 bases and J by 4 bases, with 4 bases between. There are 12 residues in the CDR3. Germline CDR1 and CDR2: LNHNV and YYDKDF (reference sequence).

The J gene is TRBJ1-2, the V gene TRBV5-1; 9 bases align to TRBD1. Germline V gives CDR1 SGHRS, CDR2 YFSETQ. Trimming removed 4 bases from V and 4 bases from J; junction bases left unmatched: 8. This CDR3 region has 15 residues. As DNA, the CDR3 is TGCGCCAGCAGCACAACAGGGGGCGCGGGCTATGGCTACACCTTC. Translating gives CASSTTGGAGYGYTF.

The rearrangement uses TRBV20-1 and TRBJ2-3; TRBD2 matches at 11 bases. Per the germline V gene, CDR1 is DFQATT and CDR2 is SNEGSKA (reference sequence). J lost 6 bases, V lost 0 bases, and 8 bases had no gene match. This CDR3 contains 16 residues. This CDR3 is CSARDKSRLAGDTQYF. The CDR3 DNA follows: TGCAGTGCTAGAGATAAATCTCGACTAGCGGGGGATACGCAGTATTTT.

V is TRBV18 and J is TRBJ1-1; no reliable D call. This CDR3 is built from 14 residues. The ends were cut back, 3 bases at V and 3 bases at J, with 11 bases in the middle. Germline lookup yields CDR1 KGHSH and CDR2 LQKENI. The CDR3, as DNA: TGTGCCAGCTCACCCCGAGGGAGGGACACTGAAGCTTTCTTT. Encoded protein: CASSPRGRDTEAFF.

The chain links TRBV20-1 to TRBJ2-7; 8 positions agree with TRBD2. V gave up 4 bases and J gave up 4 bases; unmatched junction bases: 12. There are 15 residues in the CDR3. CDR1 DFQATT and CDR2 SNEGSKA come from the germline V gene (reference sequence). Written as DNA, the CDR3 is TGCAGTGCTACAAGACTAGCGAGCCCAAAGTACGAGCAGTACTTC. This gives the protein CSATRLASPKYEQYF.

The chain uses TRBV29-1 and TRBJ1-1, with a possible D match to TRBD1 (6 bases). V was trimmed by 5 bases and J by 5 bases, leaving 15 bases between them. CDR3 length: 13 amino acids. Germline V gives CDR1 SQVTM, CDR2 ANQGSEA. The CDR3 spells CSVPTATGTEAFF. The CDR3 DNA is TGCAGCGTTCCGACCGCTACAGGGACTGAAGCTTTCTTT. The full variable domain, with the rest looked up from reference TRBV29-1 and TRBJ1-1, is SAVISQKPSRDICQRGTSLTIQCQVDSQVTMMFWYRQQPGQSLTLIATANQGSEATYESGFVIDKFPISRPNLTFSTLTVSNMSPEDSSIYLCSVPTATGTEAFFGQGTRLTVV.

The chain employs TRBV7-8 and TRBJ2-5; tentative D call: TRBD1 (6 bases). The CDR3 is 14 amino acids. Per germline, CDR1 SGHVS and CDR2 FQNEAQ. Trimming removed 5 bases from V and 9 bases from J, with 19 bases in between. The CDR3 loop is CASSLSGGPGAQYF. DNA of the CDR3: TGTGCCAGCAGCCTTAGTGGGGGCCCCGGGGCCCAGTACTTC.

The V call is TRBV4-2, the J call TRBJ1-1; D is unresolved. V dropped 2 bases and J dropped 7 bases, with 14 bases sitting between them. Germline CDR1 and CDR2: LGHNA and YNFKEQ. The CDR3 has 14 amino acids. The CDR3 DNA reads TGTGCCAGCAGCCAATTGAGTTTTTCGGTTGAAGCTTTCTTT. Its protein is CASSQLSFSVEAFF.

V and J are TRBV18 and TRBJ2-5, with D perhaps TRBD1 or TRBD2 (5 bases each). V gave up 0 bases and J gave up 1 base, with 12 bases separating them. This CDR3 comprises 16 residues. Germline V CDR1 and CDR2: KGHSH, LQKENI. CDR3 nucleotides: TGTGCCAGCTCACCACCCCGGGACGGCCGCCAAGAGACCCAGTACTTC. It specifies CASSPPRDGRQETQYF.

The chain couples TRBV20-1 to TRBJ1-6, with 10 nucleotides matching TRBD1. Germline CDR1 DFQATT, CDR2 SNEGSKA (reference sequence). This CDR3 comprises 15 residues. The V segment lost 1 base and the J segment 7 bases; nucleotides outside the gene matches: 4. This chain's CDR3 is CSARVADRGNSPLHF. CDR3 DNA: TGCAGTGCTAGAGTAGCGGACAGGGGGAATTCACCCCTCCACTTT.

This clonotype was observed a single time. The rearrangement uses TRBV7-3 and TRBJ1-2; 7 bases map to TRBD1. J lost 4 bases, V lost 5 bases, and 4 bases had no gene match. This CDR3 has 13 residues. Germline V gene sequence: CDR1 SGHTA, CDR2 FQGTGA. The CDR3 region has the DNA TGTGCCAGCAGCCAGGGACAGAGCTATGGCTACACCTTC. It codes for CASSQGQSYGYTF.

The CDR3 region is CASSPPVAGAEETQYF. The CDR3 bases are TGTGCCAGCTCACCACCGGTAGCGGGGGCTGAGGAGACCCAGTACTTC. V gene TRBV18 combines with J gene TRBJ2-5, with 9 nucleotides matching TRBD2. J gave up 5 bases and V 0 bases, and 7 bases lay outside the gene matches. Germline assignment: CDR1 KGHSH and CDR2 LQKENI. The CDR3 covers 16 residues.

The CDR3 loop is CATSRVSVPSGELFF. The CDR3 coding sequence is TGTGCCACCAGCAGAGTATCAGTGCCATCCGGGGAGCTGTTTTTT. The rearrangement uses TRBV15 and TRBJ2-2; no reliable D call. The germline CDR1 and CDR2 sequences are LNHNV and YYDKDF (reference sequence). Trimming removed 1 base at V and 6 bases at J, with 12 bases between. The CDR3 is 15 residues long.

The chain carries TRBV6-6 and TRBJ2-4, with 9 bases fitting TRBD1. Per germline, CDR1 MNHNY and CDR2 SVGAGI (reference sequence). V gave up 0 bases and J gave up 7 bases; unmatched junction bases: 4. This CDR3 contains 15 residues. CDR3 protein: CASSYSYRGRNIQYF. The CDR3 DNA is TGTGCCAGCAGTTACTCCTACAGGGGGCGGAACATTCAGTACTTC.